Sequencing of this TCR beta chain was carried out in a study of shared clonotypes between healthy human individuals. CDR1 is DFQATT and CDR2 is SNEGSKA in the germline V gene (reference sequence). This CDR3 region has 11 residues. V lost 3 bases and J lost 1, with 3 bases in between. CD45RA+ naive and CD45RA-negative memory subsets were separated from CD4+ cells. In the original processing: Junction-only sequences without quality scores were provided by ImmunoSEQ, so filtering was different. Produced via immunoSEQ multiplex PCR; TCRdb's table is partial and in-frame only. V, J and clone size are taken as reported in that table, and D and trimming were inferred from the DNA itself. The sample contains hundreds of thousands of clones, about 80% of which appear only once.

Input material: memory CD4+ T cells sorted from blood. Documented subset: CD45RA-negative fraction. The chain combines TRBV20-1 with TRBJ1-1, with D uncertain. This TCR came from a woman aged 25-40 years in good health. The DNA for the CDR3 is TGCAGTGCTAGTAAGAACACTGAAGCTTTCTTT. Protein product: CSASKNTEAFF.